The T cell receptor (beta chain) described here comes from a study of regulatory T cells in long-lasting Graves disease. Construction of TCR beta libraries relied on iRepertoire HTBI primers and on Arm-PCR targeting CDR3 regions. TCRdb processed the multiplex PCR reads anew with MiXCR; each CDR3 protein has one entry. Of around 460,000 distinct CDR3 sequences listed, 14% are singletons. Time point here: newly diagnosed GD, antithyroid drugs for less than 3 months. RNA from PBMCs was the source of the TCR library. Patients were enrolled at an endocrinology department in Xi'an, China. The trim removed 5 bases at V and 7 bases at J, leaving 8 bases unmatched. Per germline, CDR1 MNHNS and CDR2 SASEGT. This CDR3 contains 15 residues. The sample holds a few counts of this clonotype. The data also belong to a second study, concerning T cells in Graves' hyperthyroidism and ophthalmopathy.

The TCR sequence derives from a woman between 45 and 60 years old with Graves disease. The sequenced sample was peripheral blood mononuclear cells (PBMCs), obtained at new diagnosis, from a patient treated with antithyroid drugs. The J gene is TRBJ1-6, the V gene TRBV6-1, with 7 positions matching TRBD1. The CDR3 DNA is TGTGCCAGCAGTCTTACCGACAGGGCAAATTCACCCCTCCACTTT. It encodes CASSLTDRANSPLHF.